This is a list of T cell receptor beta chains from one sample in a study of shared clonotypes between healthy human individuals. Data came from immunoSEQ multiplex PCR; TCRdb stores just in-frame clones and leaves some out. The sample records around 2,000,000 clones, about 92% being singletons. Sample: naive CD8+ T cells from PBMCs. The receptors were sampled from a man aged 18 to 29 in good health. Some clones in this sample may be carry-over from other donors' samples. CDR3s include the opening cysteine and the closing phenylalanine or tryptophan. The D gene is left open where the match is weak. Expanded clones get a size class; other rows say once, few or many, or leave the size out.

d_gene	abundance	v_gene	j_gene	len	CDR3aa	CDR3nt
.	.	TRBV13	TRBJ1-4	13	CASSLGGGEKLFF	TGTGCCAGCAGCTTAGGAGGGGGTGAAAAACTGTTTTTT
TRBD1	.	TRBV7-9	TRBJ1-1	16	CASSLRDRGMNTEAFF	TGTGCCAGCAGCCTAAGGGACAGGGGTATGAACACTGAAGCTTTCTTT
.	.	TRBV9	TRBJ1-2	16	CASSVAQEQGNYGYTF	TGTGCCAGCAGCGTAGCGCAAGAGCAGGGGAACTATGGCTACACCTTC
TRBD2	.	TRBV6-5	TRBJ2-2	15	CASSIAGGYTGELFF	TGTGCCAGCAGTATAGCGGGAGGGTACACCGGGGAGCTGTTTTTT
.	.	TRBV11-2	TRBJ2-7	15	CASSLVPGPPGEQYF	TGTGCCAGCAGCTTAGTCCCGGGACCGCCCGGCGAGCAGTACTTC
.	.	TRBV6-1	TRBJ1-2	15	CASSGLGAEGFGYTF	TGTGCCAGCAGCGGTCTCGGGGCGGAGGGTTTCGGCTACACCTTC
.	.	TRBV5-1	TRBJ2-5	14	CASSLYAVQETQYF	TGCGCCAGCAGCTTGTATGCAGTCCAAGAGACCCAGTACTTC
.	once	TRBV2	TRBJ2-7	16	CASSVPGAGSVYEQYF	TGTGCCAGCAGTGTCCCCGGGGCAGGGTCCGTCTACGAGCAGTACTTC
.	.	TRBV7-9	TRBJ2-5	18	CASSILLGHHRKEETQYF	TGTGCCAGCAGCATACTCCTGGGACACCACAGAAAGGAGGAGACCCAGTACTTC
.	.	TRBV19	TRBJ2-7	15	CASSIISVGGGEQYF	TGTGCCAGTAGTATTATTTCGGTCGGTGGCGGCGAGCAGTACTTC
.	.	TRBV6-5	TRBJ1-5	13	CASSYSILGPQHF	TGTGCCAGCAGTTACTCGATCCTGGGGCCCCAGCATTTT
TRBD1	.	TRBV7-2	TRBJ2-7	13	CASSWTGPYEQYF	TGTGCCAGCAGCTGGACAGGGCCCTACGAGCAGTACTTC
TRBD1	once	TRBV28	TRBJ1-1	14	CASSNRQGVTEAFF	TGTGCCAGCAGCAACCGACAGGGGGTGACTGAAGCTTTCTTT
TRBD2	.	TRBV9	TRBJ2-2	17	CASSVRLAGGRAGELFF	TGTGCCAGCAGCGTCCGGTTAGCGGGAGGTAGGGCCGGGGAGCTGTTTTTT
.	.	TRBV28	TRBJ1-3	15	CASSLNWGPGNTIYF	TGTGCCAGCAGTTTAAATTGGGGACCCGGGAACACCATATATTTT
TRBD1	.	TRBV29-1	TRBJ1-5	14	CSVIGTASNQPQHF	TGCAGCGTCATTGGGACAGCAAGCAATCAGCCCCAGCATTTT
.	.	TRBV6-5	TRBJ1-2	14	CASRPGVSNYGYTF	TGTGCCAGCAGGCCAGGGGTGTCTAACTATGGCTACACCTTC
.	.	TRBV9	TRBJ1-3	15	CASSPGGYPGNTIYF	TGTGCCAGCAGCCCCGGAGGCTATCCTGGAAACACCATATATTTT
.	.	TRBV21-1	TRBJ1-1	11	CASSPRHEAFF	TGTGCCAGCAGCCCTAGACATGAAGCTTTCTTT
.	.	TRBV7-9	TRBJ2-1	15	CASSFAAGEYNEQFF	TGTGCCAGCAGCTTCGCTGCTGGCGAATACAATGAGCAGTTCTTC
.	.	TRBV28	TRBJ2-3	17	CASSPDTVVGGTDTQYF	TGTGCCAGCAGTCCAGACACAGTAGTGGGAGGCACAGATACGCAGTATTTT
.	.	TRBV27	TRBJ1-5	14	CASSLVQGNQPQHF	TGTGCCAGCAGTTTAGTACAGGGTAATCAGCCCCAGCATTTT
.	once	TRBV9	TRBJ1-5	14	CASSAGFGNQPQHF	TGTGCCAGCAGCGCAGGGTTTGGCAATCAGCCCCAGCATTTT
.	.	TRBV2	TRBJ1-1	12	CASSDRWAAAFF	TGTGCCAGCAGTGACAGGTGGGCCGCAGCTTTCTTT
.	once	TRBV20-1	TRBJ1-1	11	CSAETGTEAFF	TGCAGTGCCGAGACAGGTACTGAAGCTTTCTTT
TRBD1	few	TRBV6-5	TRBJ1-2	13	CASSGGTVDGYTF	TGTGCCAGCAGTGGGGGGACAGTTGATGGCTACACCTTC
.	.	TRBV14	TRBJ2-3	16	CASSQERGGHPDTQYF	TGTGCCAGCAGCCAAGAGAGGGGGGGACACCCAGATACGCAGTATTTT
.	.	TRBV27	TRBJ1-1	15	CASSLYPARDTEAFF	TGTGCCAGCAGTTTATATCCCGCCAGGGACACTGAAGCTTTCTTT
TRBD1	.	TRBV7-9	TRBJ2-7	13	CASSRDRTYEQYF	TGTGCCAGCAGCCGGGACAGGACCTACGAGCAGTACTTC
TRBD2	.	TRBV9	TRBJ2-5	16	CASSVAPAGVGETQYF	TGTGCCAGCAGCGTAGCTCCAGCGGGAGTAGGAGAGACCCAGTACTTC
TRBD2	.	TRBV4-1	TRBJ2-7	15	CASSQGTSGTYEQYF	TGCGCCAGCAGCCAAGGGACTAGCGGTACCTACGAGCAGTACTTC
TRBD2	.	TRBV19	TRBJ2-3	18	CASSITSAGGPAADTQYF	TGTGCCAGTAGTATTACCTCAGCGGGAGGGCCAGCGGCAGATACGCAGTATTTT
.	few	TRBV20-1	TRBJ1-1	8	CSAWWAFF	TGCAGTGCTTGGTGGGCTTTCTTT
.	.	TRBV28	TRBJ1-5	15	CASSNLLSLNQPQHF	TGTGCCAGCAGTAATTTGCTTTCGCTAAATCAGCCCCAGCATTTT
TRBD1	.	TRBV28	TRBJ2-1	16	CASSPRQGTLVYEQFF	TGTGCCAGCAGTCCGAGACAGGGGACGCTGGTGTATGAGCAGTTCTTC
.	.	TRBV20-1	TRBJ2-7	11	CSATRLYEQYF	TGCAGTGCTACCCGTTTGTACGAGCAGTACTTC
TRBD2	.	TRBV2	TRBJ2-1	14	CARETSGSYNEQFF	TGTGCCAGAGAGACTAGCGGGTCCTACAATGAGCAGTTCTTC
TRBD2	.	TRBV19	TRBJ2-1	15	CASSREREPYNEQFF	TGTGCCAGTAGTAGGGAGCGGGAGCCCTACAATGAGCAGTTCTTC
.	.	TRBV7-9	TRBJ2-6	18	CASSFFGEWVSGANVLTF	TGTGCCAGCAGCTTTTTCGGGGAGTGGGTTTCTGGGGCCAACGTCCTGACTTTC
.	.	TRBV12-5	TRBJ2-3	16	CASGLAQSLFTDTQYF	TGTGCTAGTGGTTTGGCTCAGTCGCTTTTCACAGATACGCAGTATTTT
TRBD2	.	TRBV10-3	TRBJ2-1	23	CAISDFPGSGTSGRVGSYNEQFF	TGTGCCATCAGTGATTTCCCTGGTTCTGGGACTAGCGGGAGGGTAGGCTCCTACAATGAGCAGTTCTTC
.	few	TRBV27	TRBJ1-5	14	CASSLGVSNQPQHF	TGTGCCAGCAGTTTGGGGGTTAGCAATCAGCCCCAGCATTTT
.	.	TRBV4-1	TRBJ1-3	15	CASSQDRSSGNTIYF	TGCGCCAGCAGCCAAGACAGGTCCTCTGGAAACACCATATATTTT
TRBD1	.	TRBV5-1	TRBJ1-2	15	CASSAETGGHYGYTF	TGCGCCAGCAGCGCGGAGACAGGGGGCCACTATGGCTACACCTTC
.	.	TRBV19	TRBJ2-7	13	CASRKTGAYEQYF	TGTGCCAGTAGGAAGACTGGGGCCTACGAGCAGTACTTC
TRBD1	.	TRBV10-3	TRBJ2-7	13	CAISTGESYEQYF	TGTGCCATCAGCACAGGGGAATCCTACGAGCAGTACTTC
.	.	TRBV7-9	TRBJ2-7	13	CASSLVSSYEQYF	TGTGCCAGCAGCTTAGTCTCCAGTTACGAGCAGTACTTC
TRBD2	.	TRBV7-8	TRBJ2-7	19	CASSLVIGTSGISGFEQYF	TGTGCCAGCAGCTTAGTGATCGGGACTAGCGGGATTTCGGGGTTCGAGCAGTACTTC
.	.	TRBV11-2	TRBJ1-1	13	CASSLFQENEAFF	TGTGCCAGCAGCTTATTCCAGGAAAATGAAGCTTTCTTT